What follows are 8 T cell receptor beta chains derived from one specimen sequenced in a study of human T cells and chemical hapten exposure. In TCRdb, the RACE reads were re-called with MiXCR into one record per CDR3 protein. The table shows 96,000 or so distinct CDR3 sequences, with approximately 8.6% occurring only once. The time point is: patch test 2, 6 weeks after DPC sensitization. Documented treatment: therapeutic diphenylcyclopropenone sensitization with weekly scalp DPC. Here the sequenced sample was whole blood, taken in connection with sensitization to the hapten diphenylcyclopropenone (DPC). These receptors were obtained from a woman aged 40 to 49 with alopecia areata. Some clones in this sample may be carry-over from other donors' samples.

This clonotype was seen only a few times. The J gene is TRBJ2-7, the V gene TRBV5-4; the match to TRBD2 covers 8 bases. Germline V gene lookup returns CDR1 SGHNT and CDR2 YYREEE (reference sequence). J lost 6 bases, V lost 2 bases, and 10 bases had no gene match. CDR3 length equals 15 residues. CDR3 coding DNA: TGTGCCAGCAGCTTAGAAGGGACTAGGGGGTCCGAGCAGTACTTC. Its protein product is CASSLEGTRGSEQYF.

In its sample, this clonotype was seen many times. V is TRBV27 and J is TRBJ2-3; D may be TRBD2 (5 bases). The germline V and J ends were trimmed by 2 bases and 2 bases, with 14 bases remaining between them. The CDR3 consists of 16 residues. The V gene's germline CDR1 is MNHEY and CDR2 SMNVEV (reference sequence). Written as DNA, the CDR3 is TGTGCCAGCAGTTTAGTCGCCGGGATATTCACAGATACGCAGTATTTT. It encodes CASSLVAGIFTDTQYF.

At least ten counts were recorded for this clonotype. The rearrangement uses TRBV28 and TRBJ2-7, with D perhaps given as TRBD1 or TRBD2 (5 bases each). V dropped 4 bases and J dropped 2 bases, with 15 bases sitting between them. The CDR3 length is 15 residues. Germline CDR1 and CDR2: MDHEN and SYDVKM. CDR3 sequence (DNA): TGTGCCAGCAGTTCACGACAGCGGTGGACCTACGAGCAGTACTTC. The encoded protein is CASSSRQRWTYEQYF.

This rearrangement joins TRBV19 to TRBJ2-7; TRBD1 or TRBD2 may be the D gene (5 bases each). Trimming stripped 4 bases from V and 2 bases from J, with 15 bases between. Germline lookup yields CDR1 LNHDA and CDR2 SQIVND (reference sequence). This CDR3 contains 15 residues. CDR3 region: CASSNWGKGTYEQYF. DNA for the CDR3: TGTGCCAGTAGTAACTGGGGGAAGGGGACCTACGAGCAGTACTTC.

The CDR3 spells CASNRGENIQYF. The CDR3 coding sequence is TGTGCCAGCAATCGGGGGGAAAACATTCAGTACTTC. The chain joins TRBV28 to TRBJ2-4, with 7 bases matching TRBD2. This CDR3 has 12 amino acids. CDR1 and CDR2 from the germline V gene are MDHEN and SYDVKM. After removal of 7 bases from V and 5 bases from J, the junction contained 2 bases not matched to a gene.

This clonotype has ten or more counts. The chain links TRBV11-2 to TRBJ2-1; TRBD2 matches 10 bases. Unmatched junction bases numbered 5, after V lost 5 bases and J lost 4 bases. The CDR3 sequence is 15 residues long. Germline V gives CDR1 SGHAT, CDR2 FQNNGV. In DNA, the CDR3 is TGTGCCAGCAGCCAGGGACTAGCGTATTACAATGAGCAGTTCTTC. Residues: CASSQGLAYYNEQFF.

In its sample, this clonotype was seen a few times. This chain connects TRBV5-6 to TRBJ2-4; the match to TRBD2 covers 12 bases. Trimming removed 4 bases from V and 8 bases from J; junction bases left unmatched: 10. The V gene's germline CDR1 is SGHDT and CDR2 YYEEEE. There are 16 residues in the CDR3. This chain's CDR3 is CASSPRLAGVLDIQYF. Here the CDR3 DNA reads TGTGCCAGCAGCCCCAGACTAGCGGGAGTATTAGACATTCAGTACTTC.

V gene TRBV5-5 combines with J gene TRBJ2-1, with TRBD2 identical over 8 bases. The J segment lost 7 bases and the V segment lost 4 bases, leaving 4 bases of the junction unmatched. Germline CDR1 reads SGHKS; CDR2 reads YYEKEE (reference sequence). The CDR3 runs to 13 residues. CDR3 nucleotides: TGTGCCAGCAGCCCCCCGGGGGGGAATGAGCAGTTCTTC. Its translation: CASSPPGGNEQFF.